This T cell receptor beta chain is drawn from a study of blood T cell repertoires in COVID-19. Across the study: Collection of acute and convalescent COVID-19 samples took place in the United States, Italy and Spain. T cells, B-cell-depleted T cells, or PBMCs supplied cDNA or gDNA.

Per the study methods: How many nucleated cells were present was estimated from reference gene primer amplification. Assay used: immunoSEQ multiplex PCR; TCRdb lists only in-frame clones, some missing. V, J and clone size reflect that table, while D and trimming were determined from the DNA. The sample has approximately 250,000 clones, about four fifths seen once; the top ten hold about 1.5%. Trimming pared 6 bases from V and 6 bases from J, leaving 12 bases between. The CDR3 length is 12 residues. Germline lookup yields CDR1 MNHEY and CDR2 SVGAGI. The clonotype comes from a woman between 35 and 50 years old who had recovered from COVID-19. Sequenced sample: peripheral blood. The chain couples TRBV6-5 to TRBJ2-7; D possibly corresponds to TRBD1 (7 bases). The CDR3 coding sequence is TGTGCCAGCAGCAGACAGGGAGGCGAGCAGTACTTC. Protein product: CASSRQGGEQYF.